This TCR beta chain was documented in a study of CD8 T cells in Susac syndrome. The RNA input was roughly 0.45 to 1 ug, and it was reverse transcribed with random hexamers. MiXCR, run by TCRdb on the immunoSEQ multiplex PCR reads, gives a single entry per CDR3 protein. The sample records 70,000 to 85,000 distinct CDR3 sequences, approximately 96% being singletons. Remarks on this clonotype: Antigen unknown.

Patients with Susac syndrome showed fulfilment of recently defined diagnostic criteria for definite or probable disease. Whole-study results and caveats: Detection of Susac-specific public clones gave fewer than 20 in total CD8+ repertoires and several in CD8+ TEMRA repertoires.

CDR1 is SGDLS, CDR2 YYNGEE, per germline. This CDR3 contains 15 residues. Trimming stripped 0 bases from V and 8 bases from J, with 17 bases between. The chain employs TRBV9 and TRBJ1-2; the D gene is possibly TRBD1 (5 bases). Input material: CD8+ T cells from PBMCs. The sequence came from a human donor with Susac syndrome. The CDR3 loop reads CASSVAQDREEGYTF. The CDR3 coding sequence is TGTGCCAGCAGCGTAGCCCAAGACAGAGAGGAAGGCTACACCTTC.